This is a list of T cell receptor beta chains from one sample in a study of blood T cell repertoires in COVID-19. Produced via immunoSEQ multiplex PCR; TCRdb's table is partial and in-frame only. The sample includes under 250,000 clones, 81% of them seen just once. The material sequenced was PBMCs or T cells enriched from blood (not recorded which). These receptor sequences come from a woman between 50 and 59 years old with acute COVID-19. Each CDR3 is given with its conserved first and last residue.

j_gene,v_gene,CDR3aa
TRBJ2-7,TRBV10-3,CAIMGGAYEQYF
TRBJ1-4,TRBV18,CASSPRSQGTEKLFF
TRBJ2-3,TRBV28,CASRPGGRADTDTQYF
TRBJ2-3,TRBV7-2,CASSVQGTDTQYF
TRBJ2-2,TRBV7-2,CASSGAGGYTGELFF
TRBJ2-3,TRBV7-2,CASSLIHRGSRTDTQYF
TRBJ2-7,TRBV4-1,CASSHPGRNRVVYEQYF
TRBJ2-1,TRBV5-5,CASTLDSSYNEQFF
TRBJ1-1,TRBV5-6,CASSRTVNTEAFF
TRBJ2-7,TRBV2,CARGGTSYEQYF
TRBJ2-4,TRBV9,CASSRSDRVRNIQYF
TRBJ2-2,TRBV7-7,CASSGGGLNTGELFF
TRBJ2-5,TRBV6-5,CASRGGSRETQYF
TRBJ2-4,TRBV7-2,CASSLGDSRNIQYF
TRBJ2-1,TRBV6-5,CASSKAGAYNEQFF
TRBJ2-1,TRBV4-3,CASSQDMASRLNEQFF